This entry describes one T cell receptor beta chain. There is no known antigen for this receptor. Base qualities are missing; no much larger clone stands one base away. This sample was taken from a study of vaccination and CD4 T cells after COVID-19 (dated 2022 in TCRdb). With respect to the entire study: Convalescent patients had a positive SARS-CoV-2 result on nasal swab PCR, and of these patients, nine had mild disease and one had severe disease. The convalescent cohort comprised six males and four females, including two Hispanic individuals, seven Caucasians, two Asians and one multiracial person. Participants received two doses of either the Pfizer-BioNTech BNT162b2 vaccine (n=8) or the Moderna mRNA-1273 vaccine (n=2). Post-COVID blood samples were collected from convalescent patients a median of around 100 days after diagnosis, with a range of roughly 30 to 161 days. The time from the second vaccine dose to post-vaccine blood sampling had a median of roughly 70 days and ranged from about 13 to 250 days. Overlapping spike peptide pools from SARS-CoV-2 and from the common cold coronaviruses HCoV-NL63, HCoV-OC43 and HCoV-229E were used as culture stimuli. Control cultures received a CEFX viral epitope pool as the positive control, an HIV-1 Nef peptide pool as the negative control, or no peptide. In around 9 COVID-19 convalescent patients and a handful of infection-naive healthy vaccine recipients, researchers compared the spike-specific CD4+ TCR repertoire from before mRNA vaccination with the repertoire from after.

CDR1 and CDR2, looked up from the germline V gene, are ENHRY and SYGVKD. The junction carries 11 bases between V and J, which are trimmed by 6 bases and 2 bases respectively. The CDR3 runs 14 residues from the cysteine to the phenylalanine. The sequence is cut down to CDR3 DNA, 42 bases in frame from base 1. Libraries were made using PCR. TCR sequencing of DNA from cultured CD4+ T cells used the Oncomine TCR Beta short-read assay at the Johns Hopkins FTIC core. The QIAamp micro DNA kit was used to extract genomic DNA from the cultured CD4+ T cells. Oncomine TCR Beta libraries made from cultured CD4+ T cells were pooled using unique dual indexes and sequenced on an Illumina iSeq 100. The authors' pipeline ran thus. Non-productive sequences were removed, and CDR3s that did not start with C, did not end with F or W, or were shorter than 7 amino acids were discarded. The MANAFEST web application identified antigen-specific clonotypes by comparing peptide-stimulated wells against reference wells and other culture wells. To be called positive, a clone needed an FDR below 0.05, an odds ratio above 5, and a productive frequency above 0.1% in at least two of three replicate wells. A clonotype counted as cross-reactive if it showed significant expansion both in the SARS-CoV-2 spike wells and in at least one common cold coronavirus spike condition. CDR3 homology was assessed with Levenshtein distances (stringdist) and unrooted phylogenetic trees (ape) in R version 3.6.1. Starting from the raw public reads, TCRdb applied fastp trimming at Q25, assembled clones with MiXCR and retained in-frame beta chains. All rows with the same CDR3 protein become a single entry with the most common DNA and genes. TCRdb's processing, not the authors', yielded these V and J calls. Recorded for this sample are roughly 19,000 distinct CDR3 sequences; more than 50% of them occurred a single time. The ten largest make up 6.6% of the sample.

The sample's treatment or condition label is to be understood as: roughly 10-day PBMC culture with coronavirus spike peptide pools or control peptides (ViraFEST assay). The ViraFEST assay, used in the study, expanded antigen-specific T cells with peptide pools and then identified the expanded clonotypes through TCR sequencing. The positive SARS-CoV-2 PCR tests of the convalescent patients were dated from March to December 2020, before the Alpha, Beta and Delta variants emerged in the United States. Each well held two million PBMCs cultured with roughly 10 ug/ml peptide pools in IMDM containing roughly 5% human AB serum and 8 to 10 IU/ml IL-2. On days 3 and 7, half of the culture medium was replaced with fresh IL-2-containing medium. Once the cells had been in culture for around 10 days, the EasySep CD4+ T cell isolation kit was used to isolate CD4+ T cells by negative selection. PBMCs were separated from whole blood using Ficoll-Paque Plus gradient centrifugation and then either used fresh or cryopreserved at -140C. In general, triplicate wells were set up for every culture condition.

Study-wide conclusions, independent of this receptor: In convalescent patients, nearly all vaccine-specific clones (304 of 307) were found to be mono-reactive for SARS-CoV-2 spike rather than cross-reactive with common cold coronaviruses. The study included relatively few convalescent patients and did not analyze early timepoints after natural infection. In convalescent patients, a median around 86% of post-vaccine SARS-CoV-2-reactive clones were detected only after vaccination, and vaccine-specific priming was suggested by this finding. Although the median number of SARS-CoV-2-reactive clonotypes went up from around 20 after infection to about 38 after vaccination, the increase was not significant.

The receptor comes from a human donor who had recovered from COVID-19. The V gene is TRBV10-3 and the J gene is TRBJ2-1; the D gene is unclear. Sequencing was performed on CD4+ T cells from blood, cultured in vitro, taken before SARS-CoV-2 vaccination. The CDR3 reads CAIRKGSTYNEQFF. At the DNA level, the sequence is TGTGCCATCAGGAAGGGCTCCACCTACAATGAGCAGTTCTTC.